This TCR beta chain was captured by sequencing in a study of blood T cells in healthy people across ages. Study details: Template switching picked up about one barcoded beta molecule for each two T cells.

Study findings and constraints: Long-lived donors had more naive CD4+ cells and higher diversity than aged donors. Total diversity from one million sequenced T cells was likely underestimated.

Next came a second PCR, run for about 6 to 11 cycles, which used a sample-barcoded 5' primer along with a J-beta primer mix. Per sample, CDR3-containing paired-end reads numbered at least 3 million. TCRdb ran MiXCR on the 5' RACE reads and lists one entry per CDR3 protein. Altogether about 620,000 distinct CDR3 sequences are present, 45% to 60% being singletons, with the ten largest covering approximately 15%. The CDR3 runs to 14 residues. Per germline, CDR1 MNHEY and CDR2 SMNVEV (reference sequence). The V and J ends lost 4 bases and 6 bases, in that order; junction bases with no gene match: 2. At least ten counts were recorded for this clonotype. Its antigen is as yet unknown.

The rearrangement uses TRBV27 and TRBJ1-5; the match to TRBD1 covers 11 bases. The sequence came from a woman older than 75 in good health. The sequenced sample was blood. CDR3 sequence (DNA): TGTGCCAGCAGTTCCGGGACAGGGGGTCAGCCCCAGCATTTT. Translating it yields CASSSGTGGQPQHF.